This T cell receptor (beta chain) was recovered during a study of CD8 T cells in ankylosing spondylitis. Library preparation for TCR beta used quantitative 5'-RACE with molecular barcodes. From the 5' RACE reads, TCRdb called clonotypes with MiXCR, one entry per CDR3 protein. The sample has 700,000 or so distinct CDR3 sequences, under 20% seen once; the top ten hold 15% to 20%. This clonotype turned up a few times. Its antigen is not known. Study conclusions and caveats: Clones linked to disease were reported to show significant enrichment in matched ankylosing spondylitis synovial fluid. Within ankylosing spondylitis blood, a TCR beta motif made up of fewer than ten highly homologous variants appeared to be characteristic. As for the disease-linked clones, they showed a CD8+ phenotype and occurred at relatively low frequencies in peripheral blood.

The CDR3 length is 10 residues. Germline loops: CDR1 SQVTM, CDR2 ANQGSEA. V dropped 3 bases and J dropped 6 bases, with 5 bases sitting between them. Sequencing was carried out using blood, either unsorted or a sorted T cell fraction (not recorded which). The receptor was derived from a male donor with ankylosing spondylitis. The genes are TRBV29-1 and TRBJ1-2; the D is unclear. The CDR3 spells CSVDGNGYTF. The DNA of the CDR3 is TGCAGCGTTGATGGGAATGGCTACACCTTC.